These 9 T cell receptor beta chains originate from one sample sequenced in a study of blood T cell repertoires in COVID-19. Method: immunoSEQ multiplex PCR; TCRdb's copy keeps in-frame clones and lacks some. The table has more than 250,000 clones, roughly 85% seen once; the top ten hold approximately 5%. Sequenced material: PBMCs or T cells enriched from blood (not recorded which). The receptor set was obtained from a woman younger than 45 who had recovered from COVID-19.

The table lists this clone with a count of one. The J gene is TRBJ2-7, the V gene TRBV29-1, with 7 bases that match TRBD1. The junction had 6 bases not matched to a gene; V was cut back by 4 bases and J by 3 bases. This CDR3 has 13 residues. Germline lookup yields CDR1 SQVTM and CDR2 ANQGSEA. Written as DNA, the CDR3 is TGCAGCGTTGTGCCGGGACAGCTCTACGAGCAGTACTTC. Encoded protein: CSVVPGQLYEQYF.

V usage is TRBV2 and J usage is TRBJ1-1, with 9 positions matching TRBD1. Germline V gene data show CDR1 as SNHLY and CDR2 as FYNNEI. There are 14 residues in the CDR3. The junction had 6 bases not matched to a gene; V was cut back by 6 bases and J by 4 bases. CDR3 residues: CASRGDRVATEAFF. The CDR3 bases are TGTGCCAGCAGGGGGGACAGGGTGGCCACTGAAGCTTTCTTT.

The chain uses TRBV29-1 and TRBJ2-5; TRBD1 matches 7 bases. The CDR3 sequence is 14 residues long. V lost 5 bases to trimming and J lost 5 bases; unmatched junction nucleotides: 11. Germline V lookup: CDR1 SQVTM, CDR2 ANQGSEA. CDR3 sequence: CSVTAGGNGETQYF. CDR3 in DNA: TGCAGCGTTACGGCAGGGGGAAACGGGGAGACCCAGTACTTC.

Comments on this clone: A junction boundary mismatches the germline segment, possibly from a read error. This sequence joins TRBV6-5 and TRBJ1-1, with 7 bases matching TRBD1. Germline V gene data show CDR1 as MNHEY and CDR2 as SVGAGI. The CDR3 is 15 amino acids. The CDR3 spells CASSYHGQAKTETFF. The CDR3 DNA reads TGTGCCAGCAGTTACCACGGACAGGCGAAGACTGAAACTTTCTTT.

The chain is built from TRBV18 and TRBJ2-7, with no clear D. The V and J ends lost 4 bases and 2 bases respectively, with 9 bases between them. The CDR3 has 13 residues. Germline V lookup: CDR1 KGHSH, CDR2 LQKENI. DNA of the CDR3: TGTGCCAGCTCACGGGCAGGAACCTACGAGCAGTACTTC. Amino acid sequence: CASSRAGTYEQYF. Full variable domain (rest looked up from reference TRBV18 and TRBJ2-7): NAGVMQNPRHLVRRRGQEARLRCSPMKGHSHVYWYRQLPEEGLKFMVYLQKENIIDESGMPKERFSAEFPKEGPSILRIQQVVRGDSAAYFCASSRAGTYEQYFGPGTRLTVT.

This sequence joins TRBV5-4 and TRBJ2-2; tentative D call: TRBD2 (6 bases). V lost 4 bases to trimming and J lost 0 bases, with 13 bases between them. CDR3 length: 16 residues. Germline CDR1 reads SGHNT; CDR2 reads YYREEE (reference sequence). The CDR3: CASSEGLSANTGELFF. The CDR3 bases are TGTGCCAGCAGCGAGGGACTGAGCGCGAACACCGGGGAGCTGTTTTTT.

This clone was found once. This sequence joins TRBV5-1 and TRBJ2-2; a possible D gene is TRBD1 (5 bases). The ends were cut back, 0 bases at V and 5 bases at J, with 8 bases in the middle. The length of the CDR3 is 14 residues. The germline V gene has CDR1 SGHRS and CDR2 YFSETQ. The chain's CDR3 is CASSLGGLTGELFF. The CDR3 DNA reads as TGCGCCAGCAGCTTGGGGGGCCTTACCGGGGAGCTGTTTTTT.

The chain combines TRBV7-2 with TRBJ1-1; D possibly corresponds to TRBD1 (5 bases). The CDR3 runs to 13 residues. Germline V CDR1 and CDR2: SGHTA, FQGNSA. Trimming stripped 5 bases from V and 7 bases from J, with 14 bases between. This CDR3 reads CASSLLTRDEAFF. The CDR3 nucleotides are TGTGCCAGCAGCCTCCTAACCAGGGATGAAGCTTTCTTT.

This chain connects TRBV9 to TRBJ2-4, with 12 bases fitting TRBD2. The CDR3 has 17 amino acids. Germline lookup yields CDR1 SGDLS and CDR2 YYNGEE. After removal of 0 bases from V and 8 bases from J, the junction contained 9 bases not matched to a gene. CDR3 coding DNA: TGTGCCAGCAGCGTAGGGGCTAGCGGGGGGGCCGGGCACATTCAGTACTTC. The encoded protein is CASSVGASGGAGHIQYF.